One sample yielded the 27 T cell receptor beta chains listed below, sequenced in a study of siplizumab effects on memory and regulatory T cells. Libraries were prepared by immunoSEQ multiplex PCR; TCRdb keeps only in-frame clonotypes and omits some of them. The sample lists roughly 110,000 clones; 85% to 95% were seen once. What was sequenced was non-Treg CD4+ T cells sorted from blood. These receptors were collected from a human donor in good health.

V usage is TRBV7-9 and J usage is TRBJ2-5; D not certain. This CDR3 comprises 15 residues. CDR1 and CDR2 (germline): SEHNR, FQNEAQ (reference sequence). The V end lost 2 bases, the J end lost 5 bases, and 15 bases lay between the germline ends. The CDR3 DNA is TGTGCCAGCAGCTTAAAGCCGTCTTGGTCCGAGACCCAGTACTTC. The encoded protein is CASSLKPSWSETQYF.

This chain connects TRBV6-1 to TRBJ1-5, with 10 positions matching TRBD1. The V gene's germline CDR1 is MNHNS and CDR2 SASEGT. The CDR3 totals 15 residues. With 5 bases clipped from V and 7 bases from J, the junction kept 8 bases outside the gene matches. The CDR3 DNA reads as TGTGCCAGCAGTCAGGGACAGGGGATGGGCCAGCCCCAGCATTTT. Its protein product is CASSQGQGMGQPQHF.

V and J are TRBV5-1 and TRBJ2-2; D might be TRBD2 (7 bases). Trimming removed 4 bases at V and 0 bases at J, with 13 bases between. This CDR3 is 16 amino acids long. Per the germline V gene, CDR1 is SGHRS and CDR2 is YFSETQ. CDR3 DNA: TGCGCCAGCAGCCCGGAGGGGGGGCCGAACACCGGGGAGCTGTTTTTT. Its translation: CASSPEGGPNTGELFF.

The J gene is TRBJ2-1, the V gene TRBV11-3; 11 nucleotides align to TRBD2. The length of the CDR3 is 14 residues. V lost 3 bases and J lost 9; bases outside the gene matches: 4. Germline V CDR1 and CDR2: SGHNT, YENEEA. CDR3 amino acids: CASSFSGGEAEQFF. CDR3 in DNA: TGTGCCAGCAGCTTTAGCGGGGGGGAGGCTGAGCAGTTCTTC.

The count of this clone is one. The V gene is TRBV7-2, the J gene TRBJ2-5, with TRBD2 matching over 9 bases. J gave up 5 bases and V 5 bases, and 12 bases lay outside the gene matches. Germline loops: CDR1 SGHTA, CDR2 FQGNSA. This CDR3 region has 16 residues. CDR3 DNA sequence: TGTGCCAGCAGCCCCGGGGGAGCGGGGGGCCAGGAGACCCAGTACTTC. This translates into CASSPGGAGGQETQYF.

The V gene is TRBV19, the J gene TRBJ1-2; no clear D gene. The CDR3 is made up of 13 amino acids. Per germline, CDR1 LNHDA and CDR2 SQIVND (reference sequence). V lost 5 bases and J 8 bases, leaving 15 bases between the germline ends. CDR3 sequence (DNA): TGTGCCAGTAGTCCCCCCGACACGTGGGGCTACACCTTC. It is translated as CASSPPDTWGYTF.

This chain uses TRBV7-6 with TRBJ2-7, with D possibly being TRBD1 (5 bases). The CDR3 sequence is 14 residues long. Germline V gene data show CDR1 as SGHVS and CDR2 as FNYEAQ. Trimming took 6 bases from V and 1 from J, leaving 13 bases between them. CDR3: CASRPPTGSYEQYF. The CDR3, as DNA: TGTGCCAGCAGACCCCCAACAGGTTCCTACGAGCAGTACTTC.

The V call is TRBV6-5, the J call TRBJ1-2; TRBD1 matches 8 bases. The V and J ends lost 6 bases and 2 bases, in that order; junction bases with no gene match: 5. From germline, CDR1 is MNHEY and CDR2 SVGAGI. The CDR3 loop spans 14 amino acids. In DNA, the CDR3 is TGTGCCAGCAGCCGACAGGGGTTCAACTATGGCTACACCTTC. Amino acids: CASSRQGFNYGYTF.

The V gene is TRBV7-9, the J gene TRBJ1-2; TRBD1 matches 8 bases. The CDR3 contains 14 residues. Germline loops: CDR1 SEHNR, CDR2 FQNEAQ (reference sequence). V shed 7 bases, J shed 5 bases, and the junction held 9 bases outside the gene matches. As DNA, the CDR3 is TGTGCCAGCATCACGACAGGGGCGTCATATGGCTACACCTTC. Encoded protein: CASITTGASYGYTF.

CDR3 nucleotide sequence: TGTGCCAGCAGAGAAACTGATTTTTGGGGTTTCACTGAAGCTTTCTTT. Protein: CASRETDFWGFTEAFF. The chain carries TRBV7-9 and TRBJ1-1; D remains ambiguous. Germline V gene sequence: CDR1 SEHNR, CDR2 FQNEAQ (reference sequence). V lost 6 bases, J lost 4 bases, and 21 bases lay in between. This CDR3 has 16 residues. The full variable domain, completed using reference TRBV7-9 and TRBJ1-1, is DTGVSQNPRHKITKRGQNVTFRCDPISEHNRLYWYRQTLGQGPEFLTYFQNEAQLEKSRLLSDRFSAERPKGSFSTLEIQRTEQGDSAMYLCASRETDFWGFTEAFFGQGTRLTVV.

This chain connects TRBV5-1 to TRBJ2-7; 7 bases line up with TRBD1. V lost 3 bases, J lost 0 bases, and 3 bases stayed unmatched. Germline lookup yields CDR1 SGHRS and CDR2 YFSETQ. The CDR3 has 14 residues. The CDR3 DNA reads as TGCGCCAGCAGCTCGACAGGGAACTCCTACGAGCAGTACTTC. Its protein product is CASSSTGNSYEQYF.

The CDR3 region is CASSLTNYGYTF. The CDR3 coding sequence is TGTGCCAGCAGCTTAACAAACTATGGCTACACCTTC. The V call is TRBV11-2, the J call TRBJ1-2; no clear D. There are 12 residues in the CDR3. V lost 2 bases and J lost 2, with 3 bases in between. Per the germline V gene, CDR1 is SGHAT and CDR2 is FQNNGV.

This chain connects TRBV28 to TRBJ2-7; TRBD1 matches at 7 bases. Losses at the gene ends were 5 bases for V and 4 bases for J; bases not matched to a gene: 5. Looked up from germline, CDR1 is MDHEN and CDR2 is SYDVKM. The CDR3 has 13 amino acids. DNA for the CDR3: TGTGCCAGCAGTACAGACAGGGTTTACGAGCAGTACTTC. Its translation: CASSTDRVYEQYF.

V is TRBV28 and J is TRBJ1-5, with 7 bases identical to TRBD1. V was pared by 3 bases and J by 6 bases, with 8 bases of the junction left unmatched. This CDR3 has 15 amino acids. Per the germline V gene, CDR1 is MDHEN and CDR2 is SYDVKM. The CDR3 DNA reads TGTGCCAGCAGTTTCGCCGACAGGGTTTCTCAGCCCCAGCATTTT. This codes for CASSFADRVSQPQHF.

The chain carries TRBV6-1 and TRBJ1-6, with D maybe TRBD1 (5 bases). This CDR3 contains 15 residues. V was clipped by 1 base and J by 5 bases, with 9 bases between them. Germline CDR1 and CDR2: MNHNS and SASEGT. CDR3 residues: CASSEGTLNNSPLHF. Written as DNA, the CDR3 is TGTGCCAGCAGTGAAGGGACACTTAATAATTCACCCCTCCACTTT.

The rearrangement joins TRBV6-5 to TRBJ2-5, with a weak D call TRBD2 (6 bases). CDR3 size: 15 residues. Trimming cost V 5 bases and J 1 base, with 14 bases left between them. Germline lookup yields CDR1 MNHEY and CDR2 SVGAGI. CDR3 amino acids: CASSRLGTPQETQYF. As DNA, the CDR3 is TGTGCCAGCAGTAGGCTCGGGACTCCCCAAGAGACCCAGTACTTC.

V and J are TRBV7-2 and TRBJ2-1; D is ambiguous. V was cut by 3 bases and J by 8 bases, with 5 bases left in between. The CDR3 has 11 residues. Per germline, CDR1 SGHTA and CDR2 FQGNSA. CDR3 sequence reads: CASSFQHEQFF. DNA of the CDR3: TGTGCCAGCAGCTTCCAACATGAGCAGTTCTTC.

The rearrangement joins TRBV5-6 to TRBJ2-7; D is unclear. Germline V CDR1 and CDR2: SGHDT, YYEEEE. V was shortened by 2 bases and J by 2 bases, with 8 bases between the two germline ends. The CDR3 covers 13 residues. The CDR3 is CASSLDIAYEQYF. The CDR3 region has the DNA TGTGCCAGCAGCTTAGACATAGCCTACGAGCAGTACTTC.

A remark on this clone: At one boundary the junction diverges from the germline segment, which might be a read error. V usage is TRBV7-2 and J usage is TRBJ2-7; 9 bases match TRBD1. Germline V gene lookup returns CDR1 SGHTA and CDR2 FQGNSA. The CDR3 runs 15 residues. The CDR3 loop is CANSSAGQGRYEQYF. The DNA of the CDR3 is TGTGCCAACAGCTCCGCCGGACAGGGGCGCTACGAGCAGTACTTC.

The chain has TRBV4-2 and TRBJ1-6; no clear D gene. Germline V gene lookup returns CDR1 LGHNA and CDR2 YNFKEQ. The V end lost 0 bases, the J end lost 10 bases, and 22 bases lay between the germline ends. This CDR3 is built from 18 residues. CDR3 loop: CASSQDGRWQAERSPLHF. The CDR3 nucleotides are TGTGCCAGCAGCCAAGATGGGCGGTGGCAGGCCGAACGCTCACCCCTCCACTTT.

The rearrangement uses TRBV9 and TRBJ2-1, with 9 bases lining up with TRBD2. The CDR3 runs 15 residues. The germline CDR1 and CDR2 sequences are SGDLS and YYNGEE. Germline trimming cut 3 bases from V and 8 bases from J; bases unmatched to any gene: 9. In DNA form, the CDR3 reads TGTGCCAGCAGCGCCGGGACTAGCACTGGATATGAGCAGTTCTTC. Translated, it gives CASSAGTSTGYEQFF. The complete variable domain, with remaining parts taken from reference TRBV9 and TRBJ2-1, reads DSGVTQTPKHLITATGQRVTLRCSPRSGDLSVYWYQQSLDQGLQFLIQYYNGEERAKGNILERFSAQQFPDLHSELNLSSLELGDSALYFCASSAGTSTGYEQFFGPGTRLTVL.

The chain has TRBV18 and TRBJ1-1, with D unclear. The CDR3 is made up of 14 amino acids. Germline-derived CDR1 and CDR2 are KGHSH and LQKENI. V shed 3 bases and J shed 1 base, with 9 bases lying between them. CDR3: CASSPVEGNTEAFF. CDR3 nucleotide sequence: TGTGCCAGCTCACCCGTAGAAGGGAACACTGAAGCTTTCTTT. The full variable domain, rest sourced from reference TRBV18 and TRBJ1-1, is NAGVMQNPRHLVRRRGQEARLRCSPMKGHSHVYWYRQLPEEGLKFMVYLQKENIIDESGMPKERFSAEFPKEGPSILRIQQVVRGDSAAYFCASSPVEGNTEAFFGQGTRLTVV.

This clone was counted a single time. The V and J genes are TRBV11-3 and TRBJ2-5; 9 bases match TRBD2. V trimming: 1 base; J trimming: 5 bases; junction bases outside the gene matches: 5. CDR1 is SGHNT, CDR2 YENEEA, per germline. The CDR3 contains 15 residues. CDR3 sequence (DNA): TGTGCCAGCAGCTTAGGGCGGGGGGGCGTGGAGACCCAGTACTTC. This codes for CASSLGRGGVETQYF.

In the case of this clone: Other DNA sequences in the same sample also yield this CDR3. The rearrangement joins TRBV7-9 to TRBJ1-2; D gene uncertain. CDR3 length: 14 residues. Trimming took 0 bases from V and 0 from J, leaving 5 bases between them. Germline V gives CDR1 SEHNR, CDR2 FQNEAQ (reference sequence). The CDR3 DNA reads TGTGCCAGCAGCTTAGCGCCCGCTAACTATGGCTACACCTTC. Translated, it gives CASSLAPANYGYTF.

The CDR3 loop is CASSQSVGLGQDEFLSYNSPLHF. The CDR3 nucleotides are TGCGCCAGCAGTCAATCGGTGGGTTTGGGACAGGACGAGTTCCTCTCCTATAATTCACCCCTCCACTTT. The chain links TRBV23-1 to TRBJ1-6, with TRBD1 identical over 8 bases. TRBV23-1 is classed as an ORF, of uncertain function. This CDR3 has 23 amino acids. J was trimmed by 0 bases and V by 0 bases; bases with no gene match: 19.

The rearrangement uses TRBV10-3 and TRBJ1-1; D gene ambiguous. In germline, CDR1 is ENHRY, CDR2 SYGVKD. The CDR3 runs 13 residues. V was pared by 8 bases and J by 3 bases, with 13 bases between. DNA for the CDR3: TGTGCCATCCGATGGGGTGGGGACACTGAAGCTTTCTTT. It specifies CAIRWGGDTEAFF.

CDR3 nucleotide sequence: TGTGCCATCAGTGAGTCGAGGGGAACTGAAGCTTTCTTT. It is translated as CAISESRGTEAFF. The gene calls are TRBV10-3 and TRBJ1-1; tentatively, D is TRBD1 (5 bases). Germline CDR1 ENHRY, CDR2 SYGVKD. CDR3 length: 13 residues. With 0 bases removed from V and 5 bases from J, the gap between germline ends came to 7 bases.